This TCR beta chain is drawn from a study of Tregs in tolerant kidney transplant recipients. Concerning this clone: Its antigen is not known.

Mixed chimerism was transient after nonmyeloablative marrow transplants from related graft donors. Unstimulated regulatory T cells (CD4+CD25+CD127-), CD4+CD25- non-regulatory cells, CD4 and CD8 cells were FACS-sorted from thawed PBMCs. The CDR3 has 14 amino acids. Germline-derived CDR1 and CDR2 are SEHNR and FQNEAQ (reference sequence). V gave up 4 bases and J gave up 0 bases, with 9 bases separating them. The study's findings and limits: This study did not directly address biological reproducibility. Donor-specific Treg expansion exceeded global Treg expansion in tolerant patients, suggesting antigen drive.

The data were produced by immunoSEQ multiplex PCR, yet TCRdb's version contains in-frame clones alone and is incomplete. The repertoire holds 45,000 to 55,000 clones, about 91% seen once, with 13% to 15% in the top ten. The clonotype originates from a human patient who received a combined kidney and bone marrow transplant. Some T cells may be supplied by the graft donor. The sequenced sample was CD8+ T cells from blood (PBMCs), obtained 24 months after the transplant. The chain has TRBV7-9 and TRBJ1-2; D possibly corresponds to TRBD1 (5 bases). CDR3 DNA sequence: TGTGCCAGCAGCTCACGGACAACTAACTATGGCTACACCTTC. Encoded protein: CASSSRTTNYGYTF.